This T cell receptor beta chain was found in a study of cytomegalovirus exposure and HLA in healthy donors. Study observations and caveats: Overall, roughly 170 TCR beta chains were annotated as cytomegalovirus-associated. A later analysis found TCR association rates differed by HLA locus, highest for DRB1 and lowest for HLA-C. Per a later analysis, HLA-associated TCR beta chains showed more clonal expansion than other, equally common TCR beta chains. Donor immune exposure was known only as CMV serostatus.

V trimming: 8 bases; J trimming: 5 bases; junction bases outside the gene matches: 3. Germline values: CDR1 LNHDA, CDR2 SQIVND (reference sequence). The CDR3 is made up of 13 amino acids. With 60 Vbeta and 13 Jbeta primers, the PCR was carried out. Libraries were prepared by immunoSEQ multiplex PCR; TCRdb keeps only in-frame clonotypes and omits some of them. Of 150,000 to 170,000 clones listed, 65% to 80% are singletons. Concerning this clone: Its antigen is unknown.

Specimen: PBMCs. This chain connects TRBV19 to TRBJ1-5, with 10 bases that match TRBD1. The TCR sequence derives from a woman aged 40 to 50 in good health and CMV-seronegative. In DNA form, the CDR3 reads TGTGCCAGTGCGGGGACAGGGGATCAGCCCCAGCATTTT. Translation gives CASAGTGDQPQHF.